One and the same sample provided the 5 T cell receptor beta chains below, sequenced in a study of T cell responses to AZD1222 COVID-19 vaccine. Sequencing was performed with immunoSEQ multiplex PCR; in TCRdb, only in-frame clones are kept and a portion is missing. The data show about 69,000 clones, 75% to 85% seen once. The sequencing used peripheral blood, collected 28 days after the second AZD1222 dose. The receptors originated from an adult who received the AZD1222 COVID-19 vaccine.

In DNA, the CDR3 is TGTGCCAGCAGTGGAGGGGGCGGGCAGTACTTC. Its protein is CASSGGGGQYF. The V gene is TRBV25-1, the J gene TRBJ2-7; TRBD1 aligns across 7 bases. CDR3 length equals 11 residues. The junction had 3 bases not matched to a gene; V was cut back by 4 bases and J by 9 bases. The germline V gene encodes CDR1 MGHDK and CDR2 SYGVNS.

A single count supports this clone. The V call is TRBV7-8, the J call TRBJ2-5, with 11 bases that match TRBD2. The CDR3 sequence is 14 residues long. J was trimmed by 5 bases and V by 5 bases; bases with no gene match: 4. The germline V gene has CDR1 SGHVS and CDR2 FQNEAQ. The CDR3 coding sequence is TGTGCCAGCAGCACCAGGACTAGCGGGGAGACCCAGTACTTC. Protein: CASSTRTSGETQYF. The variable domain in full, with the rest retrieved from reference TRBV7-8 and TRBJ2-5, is GAGVSQSPRYKVAKRGQDVALRCDPISGHVSLFWYQQALGQGPEFLTYFQNEAQLDKSGLPSDRFFAERPEGSVSTLKIQRTQQEDSAVYLCASSTRTSGETQYFGPGTRLLVL.

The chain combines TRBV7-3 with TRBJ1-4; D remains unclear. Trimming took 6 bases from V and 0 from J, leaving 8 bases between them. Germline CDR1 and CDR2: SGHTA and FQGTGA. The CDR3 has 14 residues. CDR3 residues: CASRSQTTNEKLFF. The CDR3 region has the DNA TGTGCCAGCAGATCACAGACAACTAATGAAAAACTGTTTTTT.

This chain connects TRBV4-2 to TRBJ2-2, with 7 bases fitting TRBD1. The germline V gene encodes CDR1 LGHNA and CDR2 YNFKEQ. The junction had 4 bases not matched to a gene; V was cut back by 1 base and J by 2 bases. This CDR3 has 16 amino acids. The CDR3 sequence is CASSQGGQLNTGELFF. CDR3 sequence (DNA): TGTGCCAGCAGCCAAGGGGGACAGCTCAACACCGGGGAGCTGTTTTTT.

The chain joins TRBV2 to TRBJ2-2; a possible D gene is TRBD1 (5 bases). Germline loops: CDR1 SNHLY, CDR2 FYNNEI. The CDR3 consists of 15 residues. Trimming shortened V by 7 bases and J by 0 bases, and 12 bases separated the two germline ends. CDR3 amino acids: CASKFRQSNTGELFF. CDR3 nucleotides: TGTGCCAGCAAATTCCGACAGTCGAACACCGGGGAGCTGTTTTTT.